These 28 T cell receptor beta chains came from one sample sequenced in a study of CD8 T cells in ankylosing spondylitis. TCRdb reprocessed the 5' RACE reads with MiXCR, giving one entry per CDR3 protein. Of a few hundred thousand distinct CDR3 sequences listed, more than 20% were seen once; the top ten hold about 3.7%. Sample: blood, either unsorted or a sorted T cell fraction (not recorded which). The source of these receptors is a female donor with ankylosing spondylitis or in good health (not recorded which).

This clonotype was seen more than once but under ten times. V and J are TRBV29-1 and TRBJ2-3, with 8 bases that match TRBD2. Germline V gene sequence: CDR1 SQVTM, CDR2 ANQGSEA. J lost 6 bases, V lost 4 bases, and 12 bases had no gene match. CDR3 length equals 15 residues. The CDR3 reads CSVAGGSRFSDTQYF. In DNA form, the CDR3 reads TGCAGCGTTGCGGGGGGGTCGCGTTTCTCGGATACGCAGTATTTT.

The chain uses TRBV15 and TRBJ2-1; weak D call: TRBD2 (7 bases). Trimming removed 5 bases from V and 1 base from J, with 12 bases in between. From germline, CDR1 is LNHNV and CDR2 YYDKDF (reference sequence). CDR3 length equals 15 residues. The CDR3 protein is CATSRGGGSYNEQFF. CDR3 coding DNA: TGTGCCACCAGCCGAGGGGGGGGGTCCTACAATGAGCAGTTCTTC.

This clonotype was counted only a few times. V is TRBV29-1 and J is TRBJ2-1, with a tentative D call TRBD2 (6 bases). This CDR3 contains 13 residues. Germline assignment: CDR1 SQVTM and CDR2 ANQGSEA. Trimming shortened V by 6 bases and J by 7 bases, and 16 bases separated the two germline ends. The CDR3 DNA follows: TGCAGCGTCGGAGGGACCCGGGGGAATGAGCAGTTCTTC. Its protein is CSVGGTRGNEQFF.

The chain carries TRBV28 and TRBJ2-5; perhaps TRBD1 as D (5 bases). Germline CDR1 is MDHEN and CDR2 is SYDVKM. The CDR3 has 13 residues. Trimming took 7 bases from V and 9 from J, leaving 18 bases between them. In DNA form, the CDR3 reads TGTGCCAGCACCTCAGGGCCGGGTATGGCCCAGTACTTC. Amino acids: CASTSGPGMAQYF.

This clonotype appeared a few times. J is TRBJ2-2 and V is TRBV7-2, with D uncertain. The V end was cut by 8 bases, the J end by 4 bases, with 17 bases between. This CDR3 region has 15 residues. Germline V lookup: CDR1 SGHTA, CDR2 FQGNSA. Here the CDR3 DNA reads TGTGCCAGCTTTTACGGACGAGCGAGCACCGGGGAGCTGTTTTTT. It codes for CASFYGRASTGELFF.

Only a few counts were recorded for this clonotype. The J gene is TRBJ2-7, the V gene TRBV12-3 or TRBV12-4; 11 nucleotides align to TRBD2. V shed 7 bases and J 1 base; nucleotides not matched to a gene: 9. The length of the CDR3 is 16 residues. The CDR3 protein is CASTRLAGTFSYEQYF. Here the CDR3 DNA reads TGTGCCAGCACCCGACTAGCGGGAACGTTTTCCTACGAGCAGTACTTC.

In its sample, this clonotype was seen many times. V and J are TRBV12-3 or TRBV12-4 and TRBJ1-5; weak D call: TRBD1 (5 bases). The CDR3 length is 14 residues. Trimming took off 7 bases at V and 3 bases at J, with 13 bases between the two ends. Here the CDR3 reads CASTGDGYNQPQHF. Here the CDR3 DNA reads TGTGCCAGCACCGGGGACGGATACAATCAGCCCCAGCATTTT.

V usage is TRBV18 and J usage is TRBJ1-1, with no clear D. V lost 6 bases to trimming and J lost 8 bases, with 13 bases between them. From germline, CDR1 is KGHSH and CDR2 LQKENI. This CDR3 has 12 amino acids. CDR3 protein: CASSPETREAFF. The CDR3 region has the DNA TGTGCCAGCTCCCCCGAGACGCGAGAAGCTTTCTTT.

This clonotype was observed a few times. The chain couples TRBV20-1 to TRBJ2-7; 12 bases line up with TRBD2. This CDR3 is built from 14 residues. Germline V gene data show CDR1 as DFQATT and CDR2 as SNEGSKA (reference sequence). V trimming: 3 bases; J trimming: 4 bases; junction bases outside the gene matches: 4. CDR3 protein: CSARRLAGVYEQYF. In DNA form, the CDR3 reads TGCAGTGCTAGGAGACTAGCGGGAGTGTACGAGCAGTACTTC.

J is TRBJ2-1 and V is TRBV7-9; weak D call: TRBD2 (5 bases). V dropped 5 bases and J dropped 5 bases, with 19 bases sitting between them. Germline CDR1 and CDR2: SEHNR and FQNEAQ (reference sequence). This CDR3 has 16 amino acids. CDR3 DNA sequence: TGTGCCAGCAGCCTCCTTAGAGGGAGTGGGAACAATGAGCAGTTCTTC. Amino acid sequence: CASSLLRGSGNNEQFF.

The CDR3 reads CASSTVGQTMNTEAFF. CDR3 DNA sequence: TGTGCCAGCTCAACCGTCGGGCAGACCATGAACACTGAAGCTTTCTTT. V gene TRBV18 combines with J gene TRBJ1-1, with D unresolved. Germline lookup yields CDR1 KGHSH and CDR2 LQKENI. V shed 5 bases and J shed 0 bases, with 16 bases lying between them. CDR3 size: 16 residues.

The table lists this clonotype with a few counts. The V and J genes are TRBV10-3 and TRBJ2-7, with D possibly being TRBD1 or TRBD2 (6 bases each). CDR3 length: 18 amino acids. V shed 0 bases and J shed 3 bases, with 21 bases lying between them. CDR1 and CDR2 from the germline V gene are ENHRY and SYGVKD. In DNA form, the CDR3 reads TGTGCCATCAGTGAGTCGGGGGGTAGGTCAGGGGCCATCTACGAGCAGTACTTC. This encodes CAISESGGRSGAIYEQYF.

This clonotype was picked up a small number of times. V gene TRBV12-3 or TRBV12-4 combines with J gene TRBJ2-2; weak D call: TRBD2 (5 bases). Trimming pared 9 bases from V and 0 bases from J, leaving 11 bases between. The CDR3 has 14 residues. The CDR3: CASRGGANTGELFF. The CDR3 DNA is TGTGCCAGTCGGGGTGGGGCGAACACCGGGGAGCTGTTTTTT.

This chain joins TRBV10-2 and TRBJ2-1; no reliable D call. CDR3 length: 12 amino acids. The V gene lost 6 bases and the J gene lost 6 bases, with 9 bases spanning the gap. Per the germline V gene, CDR1 is WSHSY and CDR2 is SAAADI. The CDR3 DNA is TGCGCCAGCAGGAAGCTGGTCAATGAGCAGTTCTTC. Amino acid sequence: CASRKLVNEQFF.

The chain is built from TRBV20-1 and TRBJ2-7; D may be TRBD1 (5 bases). Germline V lookup: CDR1 DFQATT, CDR2 SNEGSKA (reference sequence). V lost 5 bases and J lost 5, with 25 bases in between. This CDR3 contains 16 residues. The CDR3 reads CSASAQGPRVPHEQYF. The CDR3 nucleotides read TGCAGTGCTTCCGCGCAGGGCCCCAGGGTACCCCACGAGCAGTACTTC.

This clonotype was observed a handful of times. The chain is built from TRBV10-3 and TRBJ1-5, with D possibly matching TRBD1 (6 bases). The CDR3 totals 14 residues. Per the germline V gene, CDR1 is ENHRY and CDR2 is SYGVKD. Deletions cut 10 bases from V and 4 bases from J, with 17 bases between. The CDR3 DNA follows: TGTGCCACGAGGGGGTCACAGGGTAATCAGCCCCAGCATTTT. Translated, it gives CATRGSQGNQPQHF.

This clonotype was counted only a few times. The chain is built from TRBV5-1 and TRBJ2-7; a weak D match, TRBD1 (6 bases). This CDR3 region has 15 residues. Germline V gives CDR1 SGHRS, CDR2 YFSETQ. The V end was cut by 6 bases, the J end by 0 bases, with 16 bases between. The DNA of the CDR3 is TGCGCCAGCACCTGGACAGCACCCTCCTCCTACGAGCAGTACTTC. This translates into CASTWTAPSSYEQYF.

The genes are TRBV3-1 and TRBJ2-1; TRBD2 agrees at 12 bases. CDR1 is LGHDT, CDR2 YNNKEL, per germline (reference sequence). This CDR3 spans 17 amino acids. After removal of 4 bases from V and 2 bases from J, the junction contained 6 bases not matched to a gene. The CDR3 nucleotides are TGTGCCAGCAGCCCCTGGACTAGCGGGAACCCCTACAATGAGCAGTTCTTC. This sequence encodes CASSPWTSGNPYNEQFF.

The V gene is TRBV6-5, the J gene TRBJ2-5; 8 bases agree with TRBD1. The germline V gene encodes CDR1 MNHEY and CDR2 SVGAGI. V was clipped by 4 bases and J by 2 bases; unmatched bases: 6. The CDR3 is made up of 15 amino acids. DNA for the CDR3: TGTGCCAGCAGTTCCAGCACAGGGGGACAAGAGACCCAGTACTTC. Translation: CASSSSTGGQETQYF.

This clonotype occurred many times. The chain combines TRBV6-4 with TRBJ1-5, with 9 bases matching TRBD1. V trimming: 8 bases; J trimming: 7 bases; junction bases outside the gene matches: 12. This CDR3 spans 15 amino acids. Germline lookup yields CDR1 MRHNA and CDR2 SNTAGT. The CDR3: CASLPGRDRDQPQHF. The CDR3 region has the DNA TGTGCCAGCCTCCCCGGTCGGGACAGGGACCAGCCCCAGCATTTT.

The sample holds a few counts of this clonotype. The J gene is TRBJ2-3, the V gene TRBV4-1, with D perhaps matching TRBD2 (6 bases). V was trimmed by 0 bases and J by 4 bases, leaving 14 bases between them. This CDR3 is 16 amino acids long. Germline CDR1 and CDR2: MGHRA and YSYEKL. CDR3 coding DNA: TGCGCCAGCAGCCAAGAAACGCGGGGCCCCCCAGATACGCAGTATTTT. Translated: CASSQETRGPPDTQYF.

This clonotype was recorded many times. The gene calls are TRBV29-1 and TRBJ2-1; no firm D call. This CDR3 comprises 12 residues. V shed 8 bases and J shed 8 bases, with 16 bases lying between them. Germline CDR1 and CDR2: SQVTM and ANQGSEA. In nucleotides, the CDR3 is TGCAGCTACAGCGAGACATTAGATGAGCAGTTCTTC. It is translated as CSYSETLDEQFF.

The rearrangement joins TRBV5-4 to TRBJ2-5; the match to TRBD2 covers 7 bases. CDR1 is SGHNT and CDR2 is YYREEE in the germline V gene (reference sequence). The CDR3 runs 14 residues. V was clipped by 0 bases and J by 4 bases; unmatched bases: 3. CDR3 amino acids: CASSLEREVETQYF. The CDR3 DNA sequence: TGTGCCAGCAGCTTGGAACGGGAGGTAGAGACCCAGTACTTC.

A note on this clonotype: One end of the junction is discordant with germline, which a read error may explain. The gene calls are TRBV20-1 and TRBJ1-1; 10 positions match TRBD1. Germline CDR1 and CDR2: DFQATT and SNEGSKA (reference sequence). The CDR3 totals 15 residues. CDR3 DNA sequence: TGCAGTGCTAGTTCGTTGTCGACCGGGACAGGGGCTTCTGTCTTT. Protein sequence: CSASSLSTGTGASVF.

The table lists this clonotype with many counts. The chain has TRBV7-9 and TRBJ2-6; D not certain. Trimming pared 5 bases from V and 7 bases from J, leaving 9 bases between. This CDR3 contains 13 residues. CDR1 SEHNR and CDR2 FQNEAQ come from the germline V gene (reference sequence). CDR3 protein: CASSTEPANVLTF. In nucleotides, the CDR3 is TGTGCCAGCAGCACCGAGCCCGCCAACGTCCTGACTTTC. The full variable domain, completed using reference TRBV7-9 and TRBJ2-6, is DTGVSQNPRHKITKRGQNVTFRCDPISEHNRLYWYRQTLGQGPEFLTYFQNEAQLEKSRLLSDRFSAERPKGSFSTLEIQRTEQGDSAMYLCASSTEPANVLTFGAGSRLTVL.

This clonotype was seen at least ten times. The CDR3 protein is CASSLTGGNYNEQFF. DNA of the CDR3: TGTGCCAGCAGTTTAACGGGAGGTAATTACAATGAGCAGTTCTTC. This chain joins TRBV12-3 or TRBV12-4 and TRBJ2-1; 7 bases map to TRBD2. The V segment lost 2 bases and the J segment 4 bases; nucleotides outside the gene matches: 5. This CDR3 region has 15 residues.

This clonotype was seen a handful of times. The chain carries TRBV9 and TRBJ2-5; D is undetermined. Germline lookup yields CDR1 SGDLS and CDR2 YYNGEE. The CDR3 runs 15 residues. V lost 1 base, J lost 5 bases, and 15 bases lay in between. CDR3 in amino acids: CASSVSASEGETQYF. CDR3 nucleotide sequence: TGTGCCAGCAGCGTATCGGCCTCAGAAGGGGAGACCCAGTACTTC.

The J gene is TRBJ2-5, the V gene TRBV12-5, with D unclear. V was pared by 5 bases and J by 2 bases, with 3 bases between. Germline V gene lookup returns CDR1 LGHNT and CDR2 FRNRAP. CDR3 size: 11 residues. CDR3 protein: CASGLQETQYF. The CDR3 bases are TGTGCTAGTGGTCTTCAAGAGACCCAGTACTTC.